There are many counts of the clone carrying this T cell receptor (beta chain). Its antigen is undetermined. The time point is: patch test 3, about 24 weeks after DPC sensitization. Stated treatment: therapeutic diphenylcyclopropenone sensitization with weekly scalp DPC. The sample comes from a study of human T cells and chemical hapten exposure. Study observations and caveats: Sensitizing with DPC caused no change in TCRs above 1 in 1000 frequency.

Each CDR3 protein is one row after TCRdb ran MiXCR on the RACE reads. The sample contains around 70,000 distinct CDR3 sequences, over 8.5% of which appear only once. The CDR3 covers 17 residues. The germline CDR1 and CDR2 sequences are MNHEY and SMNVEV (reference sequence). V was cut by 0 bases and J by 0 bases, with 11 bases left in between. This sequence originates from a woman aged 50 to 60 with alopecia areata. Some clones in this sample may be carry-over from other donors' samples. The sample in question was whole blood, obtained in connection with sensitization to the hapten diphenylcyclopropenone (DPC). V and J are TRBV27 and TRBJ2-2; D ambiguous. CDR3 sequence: CASSLSSRRSNTGELFF. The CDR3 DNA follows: TGTGCCAGCAGTTTATCGAGCAGGAGATCGAACACCGGGGAGCTGTTTTTT.